These 26 T cell receptor beta chains originate from one sample sequenced in a study of T cell changes during pregnancy in multiple sclerosis. The protocol was immunoSEQ multiplex PCR, while the TCRdb copy is restricted to in-frame clones and leaves out a portion. Of roughly 67,000 clones in the sample, approximately 90% were seen once. Sample: peripheral blood, taken in the second trimester of pregnancy. These receptors were obtained from a female donor with multiple sclerosis, enrolled in a pregnancy study.

This chain connects TRBV30 to TRBJ2-1; D is ambiguous. Between the trimmed V and J ends, which lost 3 bases and 5 bases, there was a span of 2 bases. Germline V gives CDR1 GTSNPN, CDR2 SVGIG (reference sequence). The CDR3 is 10 residues long. The CDR3 DNA follows: TGTGCCTGGAGCGACAATGAGCAGTTCTTC. Amino acid sequence: CAWSDNEQFF. The variable domain in full, completed from reference TRBV30 and TRBJ2-1, reads SQTIHQWPATLVQPVGSPLSLECTVEGTSNPNLYWYRQAAGRGLQLLFYSVGIGQISSEVPQNLSASRPQDRQFILSSKKLLLSDSGFYLCAWSDNEQFFGPGTRLTVL.

This chain uses TRBV6-6 with TRBJ2-2, with 8 bases matching TRBD2. Trimming at V came to 8 bases and at J to 4 bases, leaving 6 bases not matched to a gene. The CDR3 has 14 amino acids. Germline V gene lookup returns CDR1 MNHNY and CDR2 SVGAGI (reference sequence). The CDR3 reads CASRGGLGTGELFF. The CDR3 bases are TGTGCCAGCCGGGGGGGGCTAGGCACCGGGGAGCTGTTTTTT.

V gene TRBV11-2 combines with J gene TRBJ2-5; TRBD1 agrees at 8 bases. The V gene's germline CDR1 is SGHAT and CDR2 FQNNGV. V lost 4 bases to trimming and J lost 3 bases; unmatched junction nucleotides: 7. This CDR3 has 15 residues. The CDR3 DNA sequence: TGTGCCAGCAGCTCCCCAGGACAGGGCGAAGAGACCCAGTACTTC. It encodes CASSSPGQGEETQYF.

The chain joins TRBV11-3 to TRBJ2-7; tentatively, D is TRBD1 (5 bases). V gave up 5 bases and J gave up 5 bases, with 10 bases separating them. The germline gives CDR1 SGHNT, CDR2 YENEEA. The CDR3 consists of 12 residues. CDR3 DNA: TGTGCCAGCAGCCGCAGGGCTGACGAGCAGTACTTC. Encoded protein: CASSRRADEQYF.

The V call is TRBV19, the J call TRBJ2-5; TRBD1 matches 7 bases. Germline lookup yields CDR1 LNHDA and CDR2 SQIVND (reference sequence). V lost 6 bases, J lost 0 bases, and 1 base stayed unmatched. CDR3 length: 13 residues. The CDR3 region is CASRQGYQETQYF. The CDR3 DNA reads TGTGCCAGTAGACAGGGGTACCAAGAGACCCAGTACTTC.

This rearrangement joins TRBV4-3 to TRBJ2-5, with D perhaps matching TRBD1 (6 bases). The CDR3 loop spans 16 amino acids. The germline V gene has CDR1 LGHNA and CDR2 YSLEER. V lost 0 bases and J 1 base, leaving 12 bases between the germline ends. The CDR3 reads CASSQDGQGTQETQYF. CDR3 DNA: TGCGCCAGCAGCCAAGATGGTCAGGGGACCCAAGAGACCCAGTACTTC.

The chain links TRBV6-5 to TRBJ2-7; unclear D gene. CDR1 is MNHEY and CDR2 is SVGAGI in the germline V gene. The V end was cut by 2 bases, the J end by 6 bases, with 17 bases between. CDR3 length equals 15 residues. The CDR3 coding sequence is TGTGCCAGCAGTTACGTAAGTTCCCGGAGTGCCGAGCAGTACTTC. Translation: CASSYVSSRSAEQYF.

This chain joins TRBV30 and TRBJ1-2; the match to TRBD1 covers 7 bases. V shed 2 bases and J 8 bases; nucleotides not matched to a gene: 11. Germline V lookup: CDR1 GTSNPN, CDR2 SVGIG (reference sequence). This CDR3 has 14 residues. Here the CDR3 reads CAWSLLRGARGYTF. CDR3 DNA sequence: TGTGCCTGGAGTCTCCTCAGGGGGGCTAGGGGCTACACCTTC.

The chain combines TRBV30 with TRBJ1-2, with 9 bases aligning to TRBD1. The CDR3 is 12 residues long. Germline trimming cut 7 bases from V and 14 bases from J; bases unmatched to any gene: 14. The germline V gene encodes CDR1 GTSNPN and CDR2 SVGIG (reference sequence). CDR3 bases: TGTGCCTACACCGGGACAGGGCCCTTCTTTACCTTC. Translating gives CAYTGTGPFFTF.

This chain connects TRBV27 to TRBJ2-2; D possibly corresponds to TRBD2 (6 bases). CDR1 and CDR2 from the germline V gene are MNHEY and SMNVEV (reference sequence). The V end lost 0 bases, the J end lost 7 bases, and 6 bases lay between the germline ends. The CDR3 loop spans 13 amino acids. CDR3 DNA: TGTGCCAGCAGTTTATCGGGGGGCGGGGAGCTGTTTTTT. This sequence encodes CASSLSGGGELFF.

CDR3 DNA sequence: TGTGCCAGTAAGGGACAGTATAGCAATCAGCCCCAGCATTTT. Protein: CASKGQYSNQPQHF. This sequence joins TRBV19 and TRBJ1-5, with 7 bases fitting TRBD1. The CDR3 is 14 amino acids. Germline CDR1 and CDR2: LNHDA and SQIVND (reference sequence). The ends lost 7 bases at V and 0 bases at J; junction bases unmatched: 3. The full variable domain, completed using reference TRBV19 and TRBJ1-5, is DGGITQSPKYLFRKEGQNVTLSCEQNLNHDAMYWYRQDPGQGLRLIYYSQIVNDFQKGDIAEGYSVSREKKESFPLTVTSAQKNPTAFYLCASKGQYSNQPQHFGDGTRLSIL.

This clone has just one count. J is TRBJ2-7 and V is TRBV5-1; 7 bases match TRBD2. The germline V gene encodes CDR1 SGHRS and CDR2 YFSETQ. The CDR3 runs 16 residues. The V gene end was trimmed by 6 bases and the J gene end by 3 bases; junction bases not matched to a gene: 15. For the CDR3, the DNA is TGCGCCAGCATGGGAGGGGCGGGACCCATTATCTACGAGCAGTACTTC. Protein sequence: CASMGGAGPIIYEQYF. Drawing the rest from reference TRBV5-1 and TRBJ2-7, the complete variable domain is KAGVTQTPRYLIKTRGQQVTLSCSPISGHRSVSWYQQTPGQGLQFLFEYFSETQRNKGNFPGRFSGRQFSNSRSEMNVSTLELGDSALYLCASMGGAGPIIYEQYFGPGTRLTVT.

As for this clone: At the DNA level, this CDR3 is encoded by other sequences in the same sample as well. The V call is TRBV30, the J call TRBJ1-1, with a weak D call TRBD1 (6 bases). V shed 2 bases and J shed 1 base, with 8 bases lying between them. The CDR3 length is 13 residues. CDR1 is GTSNPN and CDR2 is SVGIG in the germline V gene (reference sequence). CDR3 bases: TGTGCCTGGAGTCGGACAGCGAACACTGAAGCTTTCTTT. Its translation: CAWSRTANTEAFF. Full variable domain (missing parts from reference TRBV30 and TRBJ1-1): SQTIHQWPATLVQPVGSPLSLECTVEGTSNPNLYWYRQAAGRGLQLLFYSVGIGQISSEVPQNLSASRPQDRQFILSSKKLLLSDSGFYLCAWSRTANTEAFFGQGTRLTVV.

The chain joins TRBV12-5 to TRBJ1-1; D is perhaps TRBD1 (6 bases). CDR1 and CDR2 from the germline V gene are LGHNT and FRNRAP. V was pared by 1 base and J by 6 bases, with 15 bases between. This CDR3 is 15 amino acids long. The CDR3 region has the DNA TGTGCTAGTGGTTTGGGCGCCACAGGGACCCCTGAAGCTTTCTTT. As protein: CASGLGATGTPEAFF.

V gene TRBV7-9 combines with J gene TRBJ1-5, with 7 bases identical to TRBD1. The trim removed 5 bases at V and 2 bases at J, leaving 6 bases unmatched. The CDR3 consists of 15 residues. Germline V lookup: CDR1 SEHNR, CDR2 FQNEAQ (reference sequence). CDR3 nucleotides: TGTGCCAGCAGCGCGCGGGACAGTGGCAATCAGCCCCAGCATTTT. Residues: CASSARDSGNQPQHF.

DNA for the CDR3: TGTGCCAGCAGTCAGGCGGGAGGGAATCAGCCCCAGCATTTT. Its protein is CASSQAGGNQPQHF. The rearrangement joins TRBV6-6 to TRBJ1-5; no reliable D call. CDR1 and CDR2 from the germline V gene are MNHNY and SVGAGI (reference sequence). CDR3 length: 14 amino acids. The V gene lost 5 bases and the J gene lost 4 bases, with 12 bases spanning the gap.

In nucleotides, the CDR3 is TGCGCCAGCAGCCGGGTGGAGTCTGGGGCCAACGTCCTGACTTTC. Its protein product is CASSRVESGANVLTF. The rearrangement uses TRBV5-1 and TRBJ2-6; unclear D gene. The CDR3 length is 15 residues. The V gene lost 4 bases and the J gene lost 1 base, with 9 bases spanning the gap. Germline V lookup: CDR1 SGHRS, CDR2 YFSETQ. Variable domain in full (rest from reference TRBV5-1 and TRBJ2-6): KAGVTQTPRYLIKTRGQQVTLSCSPISGHRSVSWYQQTPGQGLQFLFEYFSETQRNKGNFPGRFSGRQFSNSRSEMNVSTLELGDSALYLCASSRVESGANVLTFGAGSRLTVL.

The chain joins TRBV5-4 to TRBJ2-1, with 13 bases identical to TRBD2. In germline, CDR1 is SGHNT, CDR2 YYREEE (reference sequence). The CDR3 is 17 residues long. V shed 4 bases, J shed 3 bases, and the junction held 7 bases outside the gene matches. The CDR3 DNA reads TGTGCCAGCAGCCGCGGACTAGCGGGAGCGAACTACAATGAGCAGTTCTTC. Protein product: CASSRGLAGANYNEQFF.

V is TRBV30 and J is TRBJ2-1, with 7 bases matching TRBD2. Germline CDR1 reads GTSNPN; CDR2 reads SVGIG (reference sequence). This CDR3 comprises 15 residues. V was pared by 0 bases and J by 7 bases, with 9 bases of the junction left unmatched. This CDR3 is CAWSVLSGILNEQFF. The CDR3 nucleotides read TGTGCCTGGAGTGTACTCAGCGGGATCTTGAATGAGCAGTTCTTC.

This chain links TRBV19 with TRBJ2-1; TRBD1 matches 7 bases. Germline lookup yields CDR1 LNHDA and CDR2 SQIVND (reference sequence). The CDR3 totals 15 residues. With 7 bases clipped from V and 3 bases from J, the junction kept 9 bases outside the gene matches. CDR3 DNA: TGTGCCAGTAAGCCCTCCGGGACAGTCTACAATGAGCAGTTCTTC. Its protein is CASKPSGTVYNEQFF.

The rearrangement joins TRBV4-3 to TRBJ1-2, with TRBD1 identical over 9 bases. Looked up from germline, CDR1 is LGHNA and CDR2 is YSLEER. The ends lost 3 bases at V and 4 bases at J; junction bases unmatched: 12. The CDR3 runs 17 residues. This CDR3 reads CASSQGQGPRGSYGYTF. The CDR3 DNA follows: TGCGCCAGCAGCCAGGGACAGGGACCTCGTGGTTCCTATGGCTACACCTTC.

The genes are TRBV30 and TRBJ1-3; TRBD1 might be the D (6 bases). Trimming cost V 2 bases and J 5 bases, with 16 bases left between them. The CDR3 loop spans 15 amino acids. From germline, CDR1 is GTSNPN and CDR2 SVGIG (reference sequence). This CDR3 reads CAWSKIGGRRNTIYF. The CDR3 DNA is TGTGCCTGGAGTAAAATCGGGGGGCGGAGAAACACCATATATTTT. The full variable domain, its missing parts supplied by reference TRBV30 and TRBJ1-3, is SQTIHQWPATLVQPVGSPLSLECTVEGTSNPNLYWYRQAAGRGLQLLFYSVGIGQISSEVPQNLSASRPQDRQFILSSKKLLLSDSGFYLCAWSKIGGRRNTIYFGEGSWLTVV.

The chain links TRBV11-2 to TRBJ1-1; maybe TRBD1 (5 bases). V lost 3 bases, J lost 1 base, and 9 bases lay in between. The CDR3 runs 14 residues. CDR1 and CDR2 (germline): SGHAT, FQNNGV. CDR3 in DNA: TGTGCCAGCAGCTTCGGGGGGACGAACACTGAAGCTTTCTTT. Its translation is CASSFGGTNTEAFF.

V usage is TRBV2 and J usage is TRBJ2-5, with 8 bases identical to TRBD2. From germline, CDR1 is SNHLY and CDR2 FYNNEI. The V gene end was trimmed by 5 bases and the J gene end by 5 bases; junction bases not matched to a gene: 4. The CDR3 loop spans 13 amino acids. This CDR3 reads CASSPLAEETQYF. The CDR3 nucleotides read TGTGCCAGCAGTCCACTAGCGGAGGAGACCCAGTACTTC.

As DNA, the CDR3 is TGTGCCAGCAGTGAGTATGAGCAGTTCTTC. It yields the protein CASSEYEQFF. This chain links TRBV6-5 with TRBJ2-1; D remains unclear. Germline loops: CDR1 MNHEY, CDR2 SVGAGI. Trimming removed 5 bases from V and 8 bases from J, with 4 bases in between. The CDR3 contains 10 residues.

The chain employs TRBV7-8 and TRBJ2-7, with 15 bases matching TRBD2. Looked up from germline, CDR1 is SGHVS and CDR2 is FQNEAQ. V was clipped by 4 bases and J by 6 bases; unmatched bases: 7. CDR3 length: 16 amino acids. The CDR3 is CASSSGLAGGGGEQYF. CDR3 nucleotides: TGTGCCAGCAGCTCGGGACTAGCGGGGGGAGGAGGCGAGCAGTACTTC.